These 23 T cell receptor beta chains share one sample of origin, sequenced in a study of cytomegalovirus exposure and HLA in healthy donors. It was with 60 Vbeta and 13 Jbeta primers that the PCR ran. Generated by immunoSEQ multiplex PCR, the TCRdb table keeps only in-frame clones and is missing some. The sample carries about 130,000 clones, around 77% recorded once. The material sequenced was PBMCs. All receptors derive from a man younger than 40 in good health and CMV-seronegative.

The chain links TRBV29-1 to TRBJ2-1, with D hard to call. This CDR3 spans 13 amino acids. Looked up from germline, CDR1 is SQVTM and CDR2 is ANQGSEA. Trimming pared 2 bases from V and 0 bases from J, leaving 5 bases between. This CDR3 is CSVERSSYNEQFF. The CDR3 region has the DNA TGCAGCGTTGAAAGGAGCTCCTACAATGAGCAGTTCTTC.

V gene TRBV6-5 combines with J gene TRBJ2-7, with 9 positions matching TRBD2. The CDR3 loop spans 16 amino acids. Germline trimming cut 4 bases from V and 5 bases from J; bases unmatched to any gene: 12. CDR1 is MNHEY, CDR2 SVGAGI, per germline. CDR3 in amino acids: CASSWESSGDRNEQYF. The CDR3 DNA reads TGTGCCAGCAGTTGGGAATCTAGCGGGGATAGGAACGAGCAGTACTTC.

The rearrangement uses TRBV12-5 and TRBJ1-5; D not certain. The CDR3 totals 15 residues. Trimming took 1 base from V and 2 from J, leaving 9 bases between them. Per germline, CDR1 LGHNT and CDR2 FRNRAP. CDR3 in amino acids: CASGLGDTRNQPQHF. CDR3 DNA sequence: TGTGCTAGTGGTTTGGGAGACACGCGCAATCAGCCCCAGCATTTT.

V is TRBV28 and J is TRBJ2-7; 7 bases fit TRBD1. The junction had 4 bases not matched to a gene; V was cut back by 6 bases and J by 5 bases. This CDR3 comprises 12 residues. Germline V gene data show CDR1 as MDHEN and CDR2 as SYDVKM. Here the CDR3 reads CASRTGDHEQYF. The CDR3 coding sequence is TGTGCCAGCAGAACAGGGGACCACGAGCAGTACTTC.

The rearrangement links TRBV10-3 to TRBJ1-3; D call uncertain. V was shortened by 5 bases and J by 1 base, with 12 bases between the two germline ends. CDR3 size: 15 residues. Germline V gives CDR1 ENHRY, CDR2 SYGVKD. The CDR3, as DNA: TGTGCCATCAGTCCTGGGAGGGCATCTGGAAACACCATATATTTT. Translated, it gives CAISPGRASGNTIYF.

CDR3: CASSLGPVSSYEQYF. The CDR3, as DNA: TGTGCCAGCAGCTTAGGTCCTGTTAGCTCCTACGAGCAGTACTTC. This chain joins TRBV7-9 and TRBJ2-7, with D uncertain. Trimming stripped 1 base from V and 0 bases from J, with 10 bases between. The CDR3 has 15 amino acids. Germline values: CDR1 SEHNR, CDR2 FQNEAQ (reference sequence).

The chain has TRBV5-1 and TRBJ2-3; no reliable D call. Germline CDR1 and CDR2: SGHRS and YFSETQ. The CDR3 has 15 amino acids. V was clipped by 1 base and J by 0 bases, with 9 bases between them. The CDR3 nucleotides read TGCGCCAGCAGCTTGCCCACAGATAGCACAGATACGCAGTATTTT. It is translated as CASSLPTDSTDTQYF.

The chain joins TRBV10-1 to TRBJ2-3; D unclear. Trimming stripped 6 bases from V and 7 bases from J, with 11 bases between. The CDR3 is 12 amino acids. Per the germline V gene, CDR1 is WNHNN and CDR2 is SYGVQD (reference sequence). The CDR3: CASSERGYTQYF. CDR3 nucleotide sequence: TGCGCCAGCAGCGAGAGAGGATATACGCAGTATTTT.

The chain is built from TRBV5-6 and TRBJ2-7; TRBD1 might be the D (6 bases). The CDR3 covers 12 residues. From germline, CDR1 is SGHDT and CDR2 YYEEEE. Between the trimmed V and J ends, which lost 4 bases and 4 bases, there was a span of 9 bases. CDR3 nucleotides: TGTGCCAGCAGCGTGGGGGCTTACGAGCAGTACTTC. Protein product: CASSVGAYEQYF.

This chain connects TRBV18 to TRBJ2-7, with 7 nucleotides matching TRBD2. The CDR3 loop spans 14 amino acids. Unmatched junction bases numbered 7, after V lost 3 bases and J lost 5 bases. CDR1 is KGHSH, CDR2 LQKENI, per germline. CDR3 DNA sequence: TGTGCCAGCTCACCGGGGGACTATTCAAACGAGCAGTACTTC. Translated, it gives CASSPGDYSNEQYF.

This clone was seen once. V is TRBV11-2 and J is TRBJ2-5, with TRBD2 matching over 8 bases. The CDR3 covers 15 residues. Germline V CDR1 and CDR2: SGHAT, FQNNGV. V lost 3 bases and J lost 2; bases outside the gene matches: 5. The CDR3 region is CASSFSAGVQETQYF. CDR3 nucleotide sequence: TGTGCCAGCAGCTTCTCAGCGGGAGTTCAAGAGACCCAGTACTTC.

V and J are TRBV10-3 and TRBJ2-3, with a weak D call TRBD2 (5 bases). With 2 bases removed from V and 2 bases from J, the gap between germline ends came to 14 bases. This CDR3 contains 16 residues. Germline-derived CDR1 and CDR2 are ENHRY and SYGVKD. CDR3 residues: CAISEPERLSTDTQYF. The CDR3 bases are TGTGCCATCAGTGAGCCCGAGCGGTTATCCACAGATACGCAGTATTTT.

The chain carries TRBV4-1 and TRBJ1-4; no clear D gene. V lost 1 base to trimming and J lost 3 bases, with 15 bases between them. The germline gives CDR1 MGHRA, CDR2 YSYEKL. This CDR3 is 17 amino acids long. The CDR3: CASSQATTNRANEKLFF. The CDR3 region has the DNA TGCGCCAGCAGCCAAGCAACCACCAACAGAGCTAATGAAAAACTGTTTTTT.

The chain's CDR3 is CASSIDGLAGGPTYEQYF. In DNA, the CDR3 is TGTGCCAGTAGTATAGATGGACTAGCGGGAGGCCCTACCTACGAGCAGTACTTC. J is TRBJ2-7 and V is TRBV19; 14 bases fit TRBD2. The junction had 6 bases not matched to a gene; V was cut back by 0 bases and J by 2 bases. Germline values: CDR1 LNHDA, CDR2 SQIVND (reference sequence). The CDR3 sequence is 18 residues long.

This clone was observed a handful of times. The rearrangement uses TRBV5-1 and TRBJ1-3; 8 bases are a match to TRBD1. J gave up 3 bases and V 2 bases, and 1 base lay outside the gene matches. The V gene's germline CDR1 is SGHRS and CDR2 YFSETQ. The CDR3 is 14 residues long. Written as DNA, the CDR3 is TGCGCCAGCAGCTTACAGGGGGATGGAAACACCATATATTTT. The encoded protein is CASSLQGDGNTIYF.

V is TRBV7-3 and J is TRBJ2-1, with TRBD2 matching over 10 bases. Trimming at V came to 5 bases and at J to 8 bases, leaving 12 bases not matched to a gene. The CDR3 is 16 amino acids. The germline gives CDR1 SGHTA, CDR2 FQGTGA. CDR3: CASSLFPSGRGDEQFF. The CDR3 region has the DNA TGTGCCAGCAGCCTTTTCCCTAGCGGGAGAGGCGATGAGCAGTTCTTC.

This chain uses TRBV13 with TRBJ2-1, with D hard to call. The CDR3 contains 12 residues. Trimming stripped 0 bases from V and 8 bases from J, with 5 bases between. CDR1 is PRHDT and CDR2 is FYEKMQ in the germline V gene (reference sequence). DNA for the CDR3: TGTGCCAGCAGCTTAGGGAGCTATGAGCAGTTCTTC. This translates into CASSLGSYEQFF.

The table lists this clone with a count of one. The V gene is TRBV7-2, the J gene TRBJ2-1; 8 bases line up with TRBD1. Trimming cost V 4 bases and J 5 bases; bases outside gene matches: 4. This CDR3 region has 14 residues. CDR1 and CDR2 (germline): SGHTA, FQGNSA. CDR3 loop: CASSSWTGNNEQFF. The CDR3 DNA reads TGTGCCAGCAGCTCTTGGACAGGGAACAATGAGCAGTTCTTC.

In this sample, this clone turned up a few times. V gene TRBV5-5 combines with J gene TRBJ2-1; 7 nucleotides align to TRBD2. Trimming cost V 4 bases and J 0 bases; bases outside gene matches: 7. CDR3 length: 16 amino acids. Germline loops: CDR1 SGHKS, CDR2 YYEKEE (reference sequence). CDR3 sequence: CASSLLAASSYNEQFF. In nucleotides, the CDR3 is TGTGCCAGCAGCCTTCTAGCGGCTAGCTCCTACAATGAGCAGTTCTTC.

The chain joins TRBV18 to TRBJ2-5; D is undetermined. Trimming cost V 5 bases and J 5 bases, with 6 bases left between them. Germline assignment: CDR1 KGHSH and CDR2 LQKENI. This CDR3 region has 11 residues. CDR3 in amino acids: CASSGQETQYF. CDR3 sequence (DNA): TGTGCCAGCTCAGGGCAGGAGACCCAGTACTTC. The variable domain in full, with the rest retrieved from reference TRBV18 and TRBJ2-5, is NAGVMQNPRHLVRRRGQEARLRCSPMKGHSHVYWYRQLPEEGLKFMVYLQKENIIDESGMPKERFSAEFPKEGPSILRIQQVVRGDSAAYFCASSGQETQYFGPGTRLLVL.

The rearrangement joins TRBV2 to TRBJ2-3; 7 bases line up with TRBD2. This CDR3 is built from 11 residues. The V gene's germline CDR1 is SNHLY and CDR2 FYNNEI. The junction had 0 bases not matched to a gene; V was cut back by 6 bases and J by 6 bases. The CDR3 reads CASRGGDTQYF. In nucleotides, the CDR3 is TGTGCCAGCAGGGGGGGGGATACGCAGTATTTT.

This clone came up once. This chain links TRBV21-1 with TRBJ2-1; the table assigns TRBD2, which was not confirmed against the DNA. TRBV21-1 has pseudogene status. This CDR3 contains 15 residues. Here the CDR3 DNA reads TGTGCCAGTCACAGGGGGACTAGCGCTTACAATGAGCAGTTCTTC. As protein: CASHRGTSAYNEQFF.

This rearrangement joins TRBV6-7 to TRBJ1-2; 8 bases are a match to TRBD1. TRBV6-7 is an ORF; its function is uncertain. With 0 bases clipped from V and 1 base from J, the junction kept 10 bases outside the gene matches. The CDR3 length is 18 residues. The CDR3 DNA reads as TGTGCCAGCAGTTACTCGAATCGCCGGGACAGGTTTAACTATGGCTACACCTTC. Protein: CASSYSNRRDRFNYGYTF.